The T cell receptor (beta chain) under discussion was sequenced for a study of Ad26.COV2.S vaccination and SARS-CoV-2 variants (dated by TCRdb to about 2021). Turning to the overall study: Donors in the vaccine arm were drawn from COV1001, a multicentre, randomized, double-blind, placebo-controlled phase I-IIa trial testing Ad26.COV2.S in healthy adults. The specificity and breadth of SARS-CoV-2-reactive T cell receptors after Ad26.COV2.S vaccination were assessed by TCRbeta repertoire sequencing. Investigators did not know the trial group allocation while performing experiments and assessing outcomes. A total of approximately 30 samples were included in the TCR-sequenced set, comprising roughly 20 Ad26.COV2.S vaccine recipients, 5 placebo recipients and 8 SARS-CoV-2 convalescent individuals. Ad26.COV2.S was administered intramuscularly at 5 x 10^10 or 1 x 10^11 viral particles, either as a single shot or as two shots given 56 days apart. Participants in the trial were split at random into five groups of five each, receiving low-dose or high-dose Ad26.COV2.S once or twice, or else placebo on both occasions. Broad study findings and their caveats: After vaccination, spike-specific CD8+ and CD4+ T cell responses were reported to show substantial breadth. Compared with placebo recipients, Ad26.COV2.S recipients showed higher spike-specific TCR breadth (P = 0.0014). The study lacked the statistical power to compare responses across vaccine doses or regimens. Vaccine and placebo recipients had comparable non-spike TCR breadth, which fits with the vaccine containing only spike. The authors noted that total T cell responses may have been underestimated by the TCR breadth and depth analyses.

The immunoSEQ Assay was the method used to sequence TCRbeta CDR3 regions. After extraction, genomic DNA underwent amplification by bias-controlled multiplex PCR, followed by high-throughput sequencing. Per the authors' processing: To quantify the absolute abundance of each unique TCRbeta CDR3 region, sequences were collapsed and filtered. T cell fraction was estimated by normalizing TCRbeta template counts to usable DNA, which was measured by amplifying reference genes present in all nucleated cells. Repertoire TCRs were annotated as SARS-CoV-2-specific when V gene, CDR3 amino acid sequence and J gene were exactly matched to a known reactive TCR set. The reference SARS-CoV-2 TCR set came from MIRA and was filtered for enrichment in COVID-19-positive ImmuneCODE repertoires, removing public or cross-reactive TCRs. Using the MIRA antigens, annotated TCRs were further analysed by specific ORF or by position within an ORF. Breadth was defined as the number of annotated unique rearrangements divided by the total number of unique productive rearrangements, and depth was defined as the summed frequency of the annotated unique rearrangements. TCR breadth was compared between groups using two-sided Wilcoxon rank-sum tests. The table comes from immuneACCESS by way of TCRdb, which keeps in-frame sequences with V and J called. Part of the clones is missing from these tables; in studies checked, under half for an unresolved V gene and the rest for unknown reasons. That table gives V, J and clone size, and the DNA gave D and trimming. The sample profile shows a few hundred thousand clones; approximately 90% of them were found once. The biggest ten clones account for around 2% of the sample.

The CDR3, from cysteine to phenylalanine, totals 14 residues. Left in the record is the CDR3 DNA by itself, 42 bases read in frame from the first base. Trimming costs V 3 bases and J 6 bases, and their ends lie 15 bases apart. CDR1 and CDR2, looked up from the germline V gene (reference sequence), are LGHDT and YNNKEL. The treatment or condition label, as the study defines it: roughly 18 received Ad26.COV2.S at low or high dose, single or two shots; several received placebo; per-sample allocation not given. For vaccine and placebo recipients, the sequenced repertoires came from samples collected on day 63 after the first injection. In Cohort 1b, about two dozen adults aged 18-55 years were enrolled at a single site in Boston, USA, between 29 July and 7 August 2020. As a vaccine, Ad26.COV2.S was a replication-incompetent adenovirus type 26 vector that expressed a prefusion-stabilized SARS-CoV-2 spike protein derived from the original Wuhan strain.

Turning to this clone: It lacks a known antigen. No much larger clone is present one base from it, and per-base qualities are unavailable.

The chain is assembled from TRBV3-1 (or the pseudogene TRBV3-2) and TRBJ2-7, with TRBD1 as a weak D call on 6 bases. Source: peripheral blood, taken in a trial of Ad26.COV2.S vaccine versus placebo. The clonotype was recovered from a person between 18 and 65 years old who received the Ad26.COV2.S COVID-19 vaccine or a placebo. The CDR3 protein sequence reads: CASSQAQGSLEQYF. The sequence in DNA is TGTGCCAGCAGCCAGGCACAGGGTTCCCTCGAGCAGTACTTC.